The T cell receptor beta chain under discussion was sequenced for a study of cytomegalovirus exposure and HLA in healthy donors. Study outcomes and limitations: In a later analysis, productive TCRs from donors in an Asian-associated ancestry cluster reportedly carried fewer N-insertions than the cohort mean.

The CDR3 is 17 residues long. Germline CDR1 SEHNR, CDR2 FQNEAQ (reference sequence). The PCR made use of 60 Vbeta and 13 Jbeta primers. Profiled with immunoSEQ multiplex PCR; TCRdb holds only in-frame clones, not every one. Of about 160,000 clones listed, under 90% are singletons. On this clone itself: Its antigen is unidentified. One end of the junction fails to match germline, which may point to a read error.

The sequencing sample was made of PBMCs. The TCR comes from a man aged 25 to 40 in good health and CMV-seronegative. The chain links TRBV7-9 to TRBJ2-7; D possibly corresponds to TRBD1 (6 bases). Written as DNA, the CDR3 is TGTTCCAGCAGCTTAGCGCTGATCGGGACACCCATCTACGAGCAGTACTTC. Residues: CSSSLALIGTPIYEQYF. Combining the CDR3 with reference TRBV7-9 and TRBJ2-7 gives the whole variable domain DTGVSQNPRHKITKRGQNVTFRCDPISEHNRLYWYRQTLGQGPEFLTYFQNEAQLEKSRLLSDRFSAERPKGSFSTLEIQRTEQGDSAMYLCSSSLALIGTPIYEQYFGPGTRLTVT.